This TCR beta chain was captured in a study of OX40 agonist ivuxolimab in advanced cancers. About the research overall: The mean age was around 56 years, ranging from about 23 to 79, with 82.7% of participants male. Prior anti-PD-1, anti-PD-L1 or anti-CTLA-4 therapy did not bar entry, and roughly 40% had some. General study findings and limits: Averaged across samples, CD8+ T cells carried more expanded clones than CD4+ did.

Patients who had autoimmune disease history or got systemic immunosuppression were left out. As concerns this clone: Its antigen is undetermined.

The CDR3 loop spans 11 amino acids. V was shortened by 5 bases and J by 2 bases, with 3 bases between the two germline ends. The germline gives CDR1 LNHDA, CDR2 SQIVND (reference sequence). Here immunoSEQ multiplex PCR was the method, and the copy in TCRdb shows in-frame clones only, minus some. The sample consists of tens of thousands of clones, approximately 90% of them appearing once. This sample comprised CD4+ or CD8+ T cells sorted from blood, obtained in a trial of the OX40 agonist ivuxolimab. The V call is TRBV19, the J call TRBJ1-1; D gene ambiguous. This clonotype was sampled from an adult with an advanced solid tumor such as melanoma, head and neck, liver or kidney cancer. CDR3 coding DNA: TGTGCCAGTAGTCTTAACACTGAAGCTTTCTTT. Its protein product is CASSLNTEAFF.